This T cell receptor beta chain was sequenced for a study of vaccination effects on CD4 cells after COVID-19. A word on this clone: Antigen unknown.

The CDR3 runs 16 residues. Germline loops: CDR1 SGDLS, CDR2 YYNGEE. Trimming took 2 bases from V and 4 from J, leaving 17 bases between them. Expansion of antigen-specific CD4+ T cells with viral peptide pools was carried out by the ViraFEST assay before sequencing. Culture proceeded for 10 days, and CD4+ T cells were then isolated. Each participant received a vaccine that was either BNT162b2 or mRNA-1273, given as two doses. Fresh IL-2-containing medium replaced half the medium on days 3 and 7. Clones were sequenced by immunoSEQ multiplex PCR, and TCRdb holds only the in-frame ones, with some missing. The data contain 57,000 or so clones, roughly 72% of them singletons. Whole-study findings and limits: The study found marked clonal contraction of infection- and vaccine-induced clones late after vaccination.

The chain is built from TRBV9 and TRBJ2-3, with D maybe TRBD2 (7 bases). This TCR was sampled from a human donor who received a COVID-19 vaccine. The sequences come from CD4+ T cells from PBMCs cultured with HCoV-229E spike peptides, collected after COVID-19 vaccination. The CDR3 sequence: CASSVLGGGLPDTQYF. In DNA, the CDR3 is TGTGCCAGCAGCGTTCTGGGGGGGGGCCTCCCAGATACGCAGTATTTT.